This T cell receptor (beta chain) was profiled in a study of shared clonotypes between healthy human individuals. Donors comprised healthy HIV-negative adults lacking recent acute infections or vaccinations. All donors were Caucasian adults living in Nashville, Tennessee. Germline CDR1 reads MDHEN; CDR2 reads SYDVKM. Between the trimmed V and J ends, which lost 6 bases and 7 bases, there was a span of 10 bases. The CDR3 is 11 amino acids. Clones were read by immunoSEQ multiplex PCR, and TCRdb kept only the in-frame ones, dropping some. The sample lists fewer than 650,000 clones, about three quarters seen once, with 10% to 15% in the top ten.

This chain connects TRBV28 to TRBJ2-7; no clear D gene. The sequence was collected from a woman aged 40 to 50 in good health. Some clones in this sample may be carry-over from other donors' samples. Sequenced input: PBMCs. The DNA of the CDR3 is TGTGCCAGCAGCTCCGCTTTGGAGCAGTACTTC. Protein sequence: CASSSALEQYF.